This entry concerns a single T cell receptor beta chain. This sample is drawn from a study of blood T cell repertoires in COVID-19. Study background: Collection of acute and convalescent COVID-19 samples took place in the United States, Italy and Spain.

With V trimmed by 6 bases and J by 5 bases, 15 bases remained unmatched. Germline lookup yields CDR1 SNHLY and CDR2 FYNNEI. The CDR3 consists of 16 residues. Authors' processing steps: It was from reference gene primer amplification that nucleated cell counts were estimated. Here immunoSEQ multiplex PCR was the method, and the copy in TCRdb shows in-frame clones only, minus some. Clonal size and the V and J genes are those of that table, whereas D and trimming came from the DNA. The table includes approximately 49,000 clones, 84% detected once. The sequencing sample was made of peripheral blood. J is TRBJ2-5 and V is TRBV2; 7 bases line up with TRBD2. This receptor was identified in a man aged 45-65 years with acute or convalescent COVID-19. Here the CDR3 DNA reads TGTGCCAGCAGCCTCAGAACACTAGCGCCTGGGGAGACCCAGTACTTC. Translating gives CASSLRTLAPGETQYF.